A single sample is the source of the 17 T cell receptor beta chains below, sequenced in a study of T cells in Graves' hyperthyroidism and ophthalmopathy. The investigators amplified TCR beta CDR3 regions from RNA transcripts. First-round RT-PCR of the TCR CDR3 relied on the HTBI primer set. TCRdb reprocessed the multiplex PCR reads with MiXCR, giving one entry per CDR3 protein. There are 600,000 to 700,000 distinct CDR3 sequences in the sample; roughly 14% occur only once, and about 3.9% lies in the top ten. The specimen sequenced was blood. The receptors were sampled from a middle-aged woman with Graves' ophthalmopathy.

The table lists this clonotype with many counts. The V call is TRBV28, the J call TRBJ1-1, with D unclear. V was trimmed by 8 bases and J by 4 bases, leaving 8 bases between them. Germline loops: CDR1 MDHEN, CDR2 SYDVKM. This CDR3 spans 11 amino acids. The CDR3 DNA follows: TGTGCCAGCTACAAGGGCACTGAAGCTTTCTTT. It specifies CASYKGTEAFF.

This clonotype was seen at least ten times. CDR3 amino acids: CATGAGAKIPHSYGYTF. The CDR3 DNA reads TGTGCCACTGGGGCAGGGGCCAAGATCCCCCATAGCTATGGCTACACCTTC. The chain is built from TRBV11-2 and TRBJ1-2; D possibly corresponds to TRBD1 (6 bases). The germline CDR1 and CDR2 sequences are SGHAT and FQNNGV. CDR3 length: 17 residues. The V gene lost 10 bases and the J gene lost 4 bases, with 28 bases spanning the gap.

This clonotype was detected many times. V is TRBV28 and J is TRBJ2-1; D might be TRBD2 (6 bases). CDR1 and CDR2 from the germline V gene are MDHEN and SYDVKM. V lost 2 bases and J 4 bases, leaving 12 bases between the germline ends. The CDR3 length is 15 residues. The CDR3, as DNA: TGTGCCAGCAGTTTACCGGGAGTTACGTACAATGAGCAGTTCTTC. It is translated as CASSLPGVTYNEQFF.

In this sample, this clonotype turned up many times. The gene calls are TRBV7-3 and TRBJ2-5; 7 bases are a match to TRBD2. Germline V lookup: CDR1 SGHTA, CDR2 FQGTGA. The CDR3 has 16 residues. Germline trimming cut 1 base from V and 1 base from J; bases unmatched to any gene: 6. CDR3 residues: CASSLMGGGSQETQYF. The CDR3 DNA is TGTGCCAGCAGCTTAATGGGGGGAGGGAGCCAAGAGACCCAGTACTTC.

In its sample, this clonotype was seen many times. The genes are TRBV15 and TRBJ1-2; 8 bases are a match to TRBD1. This CDR3 region has 15 residues. Per the germline V gene, CDR1 is LNHNV and CDR2 is YYDKDF (reference sequence). The J segment lost 8 bases and the V segment lost 0 bases, leaving 8 bases of the junction unmatched. CDR3 residues: CATSRDPGRGRGYTF. The CDR3 bases are TGTGCCACCAGCAGAGATCCGGGCAGGGGGCGAGGCTACACCTTC.

Turning to this clonotype: This may stem from a read error, because a much larger clone lies one nucleotide away. This is likely a read error, given that the CDR3 carries no conserved phenylalanine or tryptophan at its end. The chain couples TRBV5-1 to TRBJ1-3, with D hard to call. This CDR3 has 15 amino acids. Germline CDR1 is SGHRS and CDR2 is YFSETQ. Between the trimmed V and J ends, which lost 0 bases and 0 bases, there was a span of 7 bases. In nucleotides, the CDR3 is TGCGCCAGCAGCTTGGAAGGCGTCTCTGGAAACACCATATATGTT. It translates to CASSLEGVSGNTIYV.

Many counts were recorded for this clonotype. The chain links TRBV6-4 to TRBJ2-6; 10 bases agree with TRBD1. CDR1 is MRHNA and CDR2 is SNTAGT in the germline V gene. The CDR3 consists of 17 residues. V trimming: 7 bases; J trimming: 0 bases; junction bases outside the gene matches: 6. The CDR3 sequence is CASNGQGVSSGANVLTF. DNA for the CDR3: TGTGCCAGCAACGGACAGGGGGTTAGCTCTGGGGCCAACGTCCTGACTTTC.

Many counts were recorded for this clonotype. V is TRBV14 and J is TRBJ2-7; 11 positions match TRBD2. The CDR3 sequence is 14 residues long. Germline CDR1 is SGHDN and CDR2 is FVKESK. Trimming cost V 4 bases and J 7 bases; bases outside gene matches: 6. The CDR3 DNA reads TGTGCCAGCAGCCCCCCGGGACTAGCGGAAGAGCAGTACTTC. The encoded protein is CASSPPGLAEEQYF.

The chain links TRBV2 to TRBJ1-2; D remains unclear. The CDR3 spans 12 residues. Germline values: CDR1 SNHLY, CDR2 FYNNEI. Trimming pared 7 bases from V and 4 bases from J, leaving 10 bases between. CDR3 residues: CASTRQPYGYTF. The CDR3 bases are TGTGCCAGCACCAGGCAGCCCTATGGCTACACCTTC.

The sample holds many counts of this clonotype. The chain joins TRBV20-1 to TRBJ2-3; D unclear. The CDR3 is 14 amino acids. Germline loops: CDR1 DFQATT, CDR2 SNEGSKA (reference sequence). V shed 5 bases and J shed 4 bases, with 16 bases lying between them. This CDR3 reads CSASDAYPSDTQYF. CDR3 DNA: TGCAGTGCTTCAGACGCATACCCATCAGATACGCAGTATTTT.

The table lists this clonotype with many counts. This chain joins TRBV20-1 and TRBJ2-7; 11 nucleotides align to TRBD1. The V gene end was trimmed by 2 bases and the J gene end by 9 bases; junction bases not matched to a gene: 9. The CDR3 has 14 amino acids. CDR1 is DFQATT and CDR2 is SNEGSKA in the germline V gene (reference sequence). CDR3 in DNA: TGCAGTGCTAGATCCCCGGGACAGGGGGACGTGCAGTACTTC. Translated: CSARSPGQGDVQYF.

This clonotype was seen more than once but under ten times. The chain links TRBV28 to TRBJ1-5, with TRBD1 identical over 7 bases. This CDR3 is 17 amino acids long. Trimming cost V 6 bases and J 3 bases; bases outside gene matches: 14. The germline V gene encodes CDR1 MDHEN and CDR2 SYDVKM. This chain's CDR3 is CASSFTRQGGDNQPQHF. CDR3 sequence (DNA): TGTGCCAGCAGCTTCACCCGACAGGGCGGCGACAATCAGCCCCAGCATTTT.

In this sample, this clonotype turned up many times. The gene calls are TRBV6-5 and TRBJ2-2; D possibly matches TRBD1 or TRBD2 (6 bases each). Germline loops: CDR1 MNHEY, CDR2 SVGAGI. V was cut by 10 bases and J by 8 bases, with 23 bases left in between. This CDR3 spans 15 amino acids. The CDR3, as DNA: TGTGCCACCTGCTCCCTTAGGAGGGGGAAAGGGGAGCTGTTTTTT. As protein: CATCSLRRGKGELFF.

This clonotype was counted a few times. The chain is built from TRBV28 and TRBJ1-1, with D possibly being TRBD1 (6 bases). Germline V CDR1 and CDR2: MDHEN, SYDVKM. This CDR3 has 13 amino acids. Trimming removed 6 bases at V and 8 bases at J, with 16 bases between. The CDR3 DNA reads as TGTGCCAGCAGCCCCCGACAGGCAGGGGAAGCTTTCTTT. Translation gives CASSPRQAGEAFF.

This chain joins TRBV7-9 and TRBJ1-2; D perhaps matches TRBD1 (5 bases). This CDR3 spans 14 amino acids. Trimming shortened V by 5 bases and J by 4 bases, and 14 bases separated the two germline ends. The germline CDR1 and CDR2 sequences are SEHNR and FQNEAQ (reference sequence). CDR3 amino acids: CASSIGDGAYGYTF. DNA for the CDR3: TGTGCCAGCAGCATAGGGGACGGGGCCTATGGCTACACCTTC.

Ten or more counts support this clonotype. The rearrangement links TRBV6-5 to TRBJ1-5; no firm D call. CDR3 length equals 16 residues. V was cut by 7 bases and J by 4 bases, with 20 bases left in between. The germline CDR1 and CDR2 sequences are MNHEY and SVGAGI. The CDR3 DNA is TGTGCCAGCACCAGACCGGCAGGAACTGGAAATCAGCCCCAGCATTTT. This codes for CASTRPAGTGNQPQHF.

This clonotype came up a few times. The V call is TRBV30, the J call TRBJ2-7; a weak D match, TRBD2 (5 bases). Trimming left V 5 bases short and J 6 bases short, with 11 bases between. The CDR3 spans 11 residues. Germline V gives CDR1 GTSNPN, CDR2 SVGIG (reference sequence). This chain's CDR3 is CAWERALEQYF. CDR3 sequence (DNA): TGTGCCTGGGAGAGGGCCCTCGAGCAGTACTTC.